This T cell receptor beta chain was profiled in a study of blood T cells in healthy people across ages. Each of the donors had 8 to 10 milliliters of peripheral blood drawn into EDTA-treated Vacutainer tubes. Per sample, no less than 6 micrograms of total RNA were extracted. Findings of the study overall: Naive T cell percentage and TCR beta diversity correlated strongly.

The CDR3 loop spans 11 amino acids. Germline CDR1 DFQATT, CDR2 SNEGSKA (reference sequence). The use of a sample-barcoded 5' primer and a J-beta primer mix characterized a second PCR of roughly 6 to 11 cycles. Via MiXCR, TCRdb re-called the 5' RACE reads, giving one row per CDR3 protein. The sample carries 1.8 million or so distinct CDR3 sequences, about two fifths recorded once. In regard to this clonotype: Antigen specificity is unknown.

The clonotype was recovered from a human donor in good health. The sequencing sample was made of blood. The genes are TRBV20-1 and TRBJ2-1; D might be TRBD2 (5 bases). CDR3 bases: TGCGGAGGTTCAGGTGACAATGAGCAGTTCTTC. Translated, it gives CGGSGDNEQFF.